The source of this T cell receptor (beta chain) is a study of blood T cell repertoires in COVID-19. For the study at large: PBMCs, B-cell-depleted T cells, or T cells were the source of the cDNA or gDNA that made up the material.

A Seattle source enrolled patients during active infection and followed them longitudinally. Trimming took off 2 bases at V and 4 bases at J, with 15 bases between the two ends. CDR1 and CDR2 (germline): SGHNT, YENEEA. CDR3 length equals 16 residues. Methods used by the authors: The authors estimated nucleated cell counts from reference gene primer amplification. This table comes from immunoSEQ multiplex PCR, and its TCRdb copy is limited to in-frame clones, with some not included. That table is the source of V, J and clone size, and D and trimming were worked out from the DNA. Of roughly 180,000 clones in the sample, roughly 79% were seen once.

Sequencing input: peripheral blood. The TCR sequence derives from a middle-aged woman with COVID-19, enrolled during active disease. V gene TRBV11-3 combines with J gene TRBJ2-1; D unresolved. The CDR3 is CASSLTPSARYNEQFF. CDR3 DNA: TGTGCCAGCAGCTTAACGCCCAGCGCCCGATACAATGAGCAGTTCTTC.